The T cell receptor (beta chain) described here comes from a study of CD8 T cells in ankylosing spondylitis. This clonotype has a count of ten or more. Its antigen remains unidentified. The study's findings and limits: Characteristic of ankylosing spondylitis blood, it appeared, was a TCR beta motif comprising eight highly homologous variants.

The ends were cut back, 3 bases at V and 5 bases at J, with 11 bases in the middle. Germline V lookup: CDR1 SGHRS, CDR2 YFSETQ. The CDR3 is made up of 13 amino acids. TCRdb itself ran the 5' RACE reads through MiXCR, one entry per CDR3 protein. The sample lists around 490,000 distinct CDR3 sequences; under 5.5% were seen once. This sequence was found in a male donor with ankylosing spondylitis. This chain joins TRBV5-1 and TRBJ1-1; D unclear. What was sequenced was blood, either unsorted or a sorted T cell fraction (not recorded which). CDR3 loop: CASSSEGRTEAFF. The DNA of the CDR3 is TGCGCCAGCAGCTCAGAGGGAAGGACTGAAGCTTTCTTT.